Listed here are 14 T cell receptor beta chains from one sample, sequenced in a study of OX40 agonist ivuxolimab in advanced cancers. Produced via immunoSEQ multiplex PCR; TCRdb's table is partial and in-frame only. The table has roughly 50,000 clones, 87% seen once. Here the sequenced sample was CD4+ or CD8+ T cells sorted from blood, taken in a trial of the OX40 agonist ivuxolimab. Receptors originate from an adult with an advanced solid tumor such as melanoma, head and neck, liver or kidney cancer.

The chain combines TRBV7-3 with TRBJ2-1; D unresolved. The length of the CDR3 is 14 residues. The V and J ends lost 6 bases and 4 bases respectively, with 13 bases between them. Looked up from germline, CDR1 is SGHTA and CDR2 is FQGTGA. The DNA for the CDR3 is TGTGCCAGCAGATCTCCCCCTGATTACAATGAGCAGTTCTTC. Translating it yields CASRSPPDYNEQFF.

This chain connects TRBV7-8 to TRBJ1-5, with D perhaps TRBD1 (5 bases). Germline V gene lookup returns CDR1 SGHVS and CDR2 FQNEAQ. The germline V and J ends were trimmed by 3 bases and 1 base, with 13 bases remaining between them. This CDR3 region has 16 residues. CDR3: CASSFDEGLSNQPQHF. The CDR3 DNA reads TGTGCCAGCAGCTTTGACGAGGGGCTGAGCAATCAGCCCCAGCATTTT.

This clone was detected only once. The chain has TRBV11-3 and TRBJ1-3, with TRBD1 matching over 7 bases. V shed 5 bases, J shed 2 bases, and the junction held 3 bases outside the gene matches. From germline, CDR1 is SGHNT and CDR2 YENEEA. This CDR3 spans 14 amino acids. The DNA of the CDR3 is TGTGCCAGCAGCGACGGGACAGCTGGAAACACCATATATTTT. Amino acid sequence: CASSDGTAGNTIYF. Combining the CDR3 with reference TRBV11-3 and TRBJ1-3 gives the whole variable domain EAGVVQSPRYKIIEKKQPVAFWCNPISGHNTLYWYLQNLGQGPELLIRYENEEAVDDSQLPKDRFSAERLKGVDSTLKIQPAELGDSAVYLCASSDGTAGNTIYFGEGSWLTVV.

This chain connects TRBV19 to TRBJ2-7, with 10 bases that match TRBD2. With V trimmed by 5 bases and J by 4 bases, 2 bases remained unmatched. The CDR3 totals 13 residues. Germline V lookup: CDR1 LNHDA, CDR2 SQIVND (reference sequence). The CDR3: CASSASGGYEQYF. CDR3 DNA: TGTGCCAGTAGTGCTAGCGGGGGTTACGAGCAGTACTTC.

This chain connects TRBV14 to TRBJ1-3, with D possibly TRBD1 on 5 matching bases. CDR1 is SGHDN and CDR2 is FVKESK in the germline V gene. CDR3 size: 15 residues. V lost 2 bases and J lost 4, with 12 bases in between. Here the CDR3 DNA reads TGTGCCAGCAGCCAACTCGGGACTCTAGGAAACACCATATATTTT. Amino acid sequence: CASSQLGTLGNTIYF.

This sequence joins TRBV15 and TRBJ1-2; D is unresolved. The CDR3 loop spans 17 amino acids. Germline CDR1 and CDR2: LNHNV and YYDKDF (reference sequence). V shed 3 bases and J shed 4 bases, with 21 bases lying between them. The CDR3 DNA follows: TGTGCCACCAGCAGTAATTACGCGGCTAACCCAGGCTATGGCTACACCTTC. Protein product: CATSSNYAANPGYGYTF.

This clone was observed once. The chain joins TRBV7-8 to TRBJ2-7; D possibly corresponds to TRBD2 (5 bases). CDR3 length equals 16 residues. V was clipped by 3 bases and J by 3 bases, with 18 bases between them. Per the germline V gene, CDR1 is SGHVS and CDR2 is FQNEAQ. The CDR3 spells CASSFSRSGGNYEQYF. The CDR3 bases are TGTGCCAGCAGCTTTTCTCGCAGCGGCGGAAACTACGAGCAGTACTTC.

The chain has TRBV6-1 and TRBJ1-5; D call uncertain. The CDR3 runs to 16 residues. In germline, CDR1 is MNHNS, CDR2 SASEGT. V lost 3 bases, J lost 0 bases, and 12 bases lay in between. The CDR3 loop is CASSDGLSHSNQPQHF. CDR3 DNA: TGTGCCAGCAGTGACGGCCTATCCCATAGCAATCAGCCCCAGCATTTT.

The rearrangement links TRBV27 to TRBJ1-2; 9 nucleotides match TRBD1. J lost 4 bases, V lost 5 bases, and 14 bases had no gene match. CDR1 is MNHEY, CDR2 SMNVEV, per germline (reference sequence). The CDR3 runs 17 residues. CDR3: CASSPRTGELLIYGYTF. CDR3 bases: TGTGCCAGCAGTCCGAGGACAGGGGAACTTTTAATCTATGGCTACACCTTC.

The chain has TRBV11-3 and TRBJ2-7; 14 positions match TRBD2. The CDR3 is made up of 20 amino acids. J gave up 5 bases and V 4 bases, and 19 bases lay outside the gene matches. The germline V gene has CDR1 SGHNT and CDR2 YENEEA. CDR3: CASSSRLAGGPDKPPHEQYF. The CDR3 DNA reads TGTGCCAGCAGCTCTAGACTAGCGGGAGGGCCAGACAAACCCCCCCACGAGCAGTACTTC. The whole variable domain, remainder taken from reference TRBV11-3 and TRBJ2-7, is EAGVVQSPRYKIIEKKQPVAFWCNPISGHNTLYWYLQNLGQGPELLIRYENEEAVDDSQLPKDRFSAERLKGVDSTLKIQPAELGDSAVYLCASSSRLAGGPDKPPHEQYFGPGTRLTVT.

The chain uses TRBV13 and TRBJ1-3; D remains unclear. Trimming took 0 bases from V and 1 from J, leaving 1 base between them. This CDR3 region has 13 residues. Germline values: CDR1 PRHDT, CDR2 FYEKMQ (reference sequence). As DNA, the CDR3 is TGTGCCAGCAGCTTAGGTTCTGGAAACACCATATATTTT. It translates to CASSLGSGNTIYF.

This rearrangement joins TRBV6-5 to TRBJ2-7, with a weak D call TRBD1 (6 bases). This CDR3 spans 15 amino acids. Between the trimmed V and J ends, which lost 4 bases and 1 base, there was a span of 14 bases. CDR1 is MNHEY, CDR2 SVGAGI, per germline. The CDR3 nucleotides are TGTGCCAGCAGTTTTGGTGAGACAGGATCCTACGAGCAGTACTTC. This sequence encodes CASSFGETGSYEQYF.

The chain recombines TRBV6-5 with TRBJ2-1, with 9 bases fitting TRBD2. Per germline, CDR1 MNHEY and CDR2 SVGAGI. The CDR3 contains 16 residues. J was trimmed by 10 bases and V by 4 bases; bases with no gene match: 14. The CDR3 spells CASSSLGGGRAGEQFF. The CDR3 bases are TGTGCCAGCAGTTCTCTGGGTGGCGGGAGGGCAGGGGAGCAGTTCTTC.

The chain joins TRBV9 to TRBJ2-3; D uncertain. Per the germline V gene, CDR1 is SGDLS and CDR2 is YYNGEE. CDR3 size: 14 residues. Trimming shortened V by 0 bases and J by 5 bases, and 10 bases separated the two germline ends. CDR3 DNA sequence: TGTGCCAGCAGCGTAGTTGGGTTTCGAGATACGCAGTATTTT. Amino acid sequence: CASSVVGFRDTQYF.